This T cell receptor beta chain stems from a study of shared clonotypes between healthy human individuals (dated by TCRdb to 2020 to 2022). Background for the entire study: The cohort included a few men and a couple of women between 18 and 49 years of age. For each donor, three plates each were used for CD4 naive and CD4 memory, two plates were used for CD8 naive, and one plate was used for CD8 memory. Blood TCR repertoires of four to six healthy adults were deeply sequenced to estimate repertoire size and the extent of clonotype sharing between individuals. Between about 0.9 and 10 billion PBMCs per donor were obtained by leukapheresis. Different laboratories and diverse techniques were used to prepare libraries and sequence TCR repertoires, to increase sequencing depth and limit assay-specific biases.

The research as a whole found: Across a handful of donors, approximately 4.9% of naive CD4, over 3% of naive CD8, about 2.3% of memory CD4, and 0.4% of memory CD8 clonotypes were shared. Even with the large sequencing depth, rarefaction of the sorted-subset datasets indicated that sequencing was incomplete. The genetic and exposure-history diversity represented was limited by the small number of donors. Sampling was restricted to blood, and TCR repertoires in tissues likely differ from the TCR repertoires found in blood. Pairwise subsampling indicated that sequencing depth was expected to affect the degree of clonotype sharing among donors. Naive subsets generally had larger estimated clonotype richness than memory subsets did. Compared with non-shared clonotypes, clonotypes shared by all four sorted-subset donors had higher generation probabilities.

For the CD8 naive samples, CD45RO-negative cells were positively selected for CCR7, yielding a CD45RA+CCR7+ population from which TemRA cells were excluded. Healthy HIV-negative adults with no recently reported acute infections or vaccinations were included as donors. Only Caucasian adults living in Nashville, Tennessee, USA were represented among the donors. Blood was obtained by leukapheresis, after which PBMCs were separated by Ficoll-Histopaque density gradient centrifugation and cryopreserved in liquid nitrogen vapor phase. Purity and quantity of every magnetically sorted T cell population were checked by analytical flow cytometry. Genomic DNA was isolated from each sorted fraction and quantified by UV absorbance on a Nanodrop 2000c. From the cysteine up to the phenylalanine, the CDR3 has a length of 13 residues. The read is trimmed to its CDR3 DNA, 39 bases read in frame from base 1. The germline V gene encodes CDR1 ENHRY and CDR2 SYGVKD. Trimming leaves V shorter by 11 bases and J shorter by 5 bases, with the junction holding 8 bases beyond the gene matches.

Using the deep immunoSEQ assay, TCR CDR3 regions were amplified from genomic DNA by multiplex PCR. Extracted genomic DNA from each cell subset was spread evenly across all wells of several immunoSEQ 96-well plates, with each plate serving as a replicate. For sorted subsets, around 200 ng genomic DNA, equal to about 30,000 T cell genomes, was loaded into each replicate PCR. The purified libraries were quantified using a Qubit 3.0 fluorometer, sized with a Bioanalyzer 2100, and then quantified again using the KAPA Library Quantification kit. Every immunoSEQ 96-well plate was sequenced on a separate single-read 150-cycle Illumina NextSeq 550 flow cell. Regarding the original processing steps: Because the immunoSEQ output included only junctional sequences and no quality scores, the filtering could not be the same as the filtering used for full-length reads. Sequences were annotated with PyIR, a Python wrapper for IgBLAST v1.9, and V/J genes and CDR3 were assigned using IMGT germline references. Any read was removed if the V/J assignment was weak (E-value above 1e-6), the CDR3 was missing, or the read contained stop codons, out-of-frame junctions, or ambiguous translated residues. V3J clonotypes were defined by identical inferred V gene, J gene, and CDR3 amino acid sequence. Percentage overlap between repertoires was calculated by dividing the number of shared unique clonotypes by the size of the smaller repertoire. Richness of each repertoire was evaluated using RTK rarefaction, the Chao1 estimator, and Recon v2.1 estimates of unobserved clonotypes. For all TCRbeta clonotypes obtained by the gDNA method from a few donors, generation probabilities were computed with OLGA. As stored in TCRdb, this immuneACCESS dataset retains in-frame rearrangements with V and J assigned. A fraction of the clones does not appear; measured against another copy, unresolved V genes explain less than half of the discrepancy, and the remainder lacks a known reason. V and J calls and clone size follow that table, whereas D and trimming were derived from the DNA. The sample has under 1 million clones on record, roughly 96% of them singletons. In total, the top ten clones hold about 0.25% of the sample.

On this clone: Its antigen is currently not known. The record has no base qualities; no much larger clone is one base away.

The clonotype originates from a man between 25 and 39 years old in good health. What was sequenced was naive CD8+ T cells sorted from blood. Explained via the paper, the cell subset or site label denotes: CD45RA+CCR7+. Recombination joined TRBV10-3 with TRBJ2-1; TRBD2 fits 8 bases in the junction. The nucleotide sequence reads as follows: TGTGCCCGGGGGGGACCAACTAACAATGAGCAGTTCTTC. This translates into CARGGPTNNEQFF.